This T cell receptor beta chain was obtained from a study of cytotoxic CD8 clonotypes in ibrutinib-treated CLL. CDR3 size: 15 residues. After removal of 3 bases from V and 6 bases from J, the junction contained 7 bases not matched to a gene. CDR1 is SGHRS, CDR2 YFSETQ, per germline. A 1 in 200,000 to 1 in 1 million T cell depth was the sequencing target. Assay used: immunoSEQ multiplex PCR; TCRdb lists only in-frame clones, some missing. The sample holds about 140,000 clones, about 80% seen once. This clonotype originated in a human donor with chronic lymphocytic leukemia. The chain recombines TRBV5-1 with TRBJ1-1, with TRBD1 identical over 11 bases. The sample was PBMCs, taken after 12 months of ibrutinib treatment. This CDR3 reads CASSWTGGGLSEAFF. The CDR3 nucleotides are TGCGCCAGCAGCTGGACAGGGGGCGGACTCTCTGAAGCTTTCTTT.